The clone carrying this TCR beta chain turned up a few times. Its target is unknown. Peripheral blood was drawn, roughly 10 milliliters per donor. A second 7 to 11 cycle PCR used barcoded and J-beta primers. TCRdb independently ran MiXCR on the 5' RACE reads; one entry per CDR3 protein. Of about 900,000 distinct CDR3 sequences in the sample, around two thirds were seen once. These data come from a study of blood T cells in healthy people across ages. General study results and limits: Diversity estimates from one million T cells were considered underestimates. PBMCs that were unsorted prevented a conclusive naive versus antigen-experienced comparison. Relative to aged donors, long-lived donors carried more naive CD4+ cells and displayed higher diversity.

V lost 0 bases and J 4 bases, leaving 13 bases between the germline ends. The V gene's germline CDR1 is DFQATT and CDR2 SNEGSKA (reference sequence). There are 15 residues in the CDR3. This sequence was found in a man younger than 40 in good health. This rearrangement joins TRBV20-1 to TRBJ1-5; possible D gene TRBD1, 5 bases. Sequencing was performed on blood. The CDR3 region is CSARDNGTQNQPQHF. The DNA of the CDR3 is TGCAGTGCTAGAGATAACGGGACTCAAAATCAGCCCCAGCATTTT.